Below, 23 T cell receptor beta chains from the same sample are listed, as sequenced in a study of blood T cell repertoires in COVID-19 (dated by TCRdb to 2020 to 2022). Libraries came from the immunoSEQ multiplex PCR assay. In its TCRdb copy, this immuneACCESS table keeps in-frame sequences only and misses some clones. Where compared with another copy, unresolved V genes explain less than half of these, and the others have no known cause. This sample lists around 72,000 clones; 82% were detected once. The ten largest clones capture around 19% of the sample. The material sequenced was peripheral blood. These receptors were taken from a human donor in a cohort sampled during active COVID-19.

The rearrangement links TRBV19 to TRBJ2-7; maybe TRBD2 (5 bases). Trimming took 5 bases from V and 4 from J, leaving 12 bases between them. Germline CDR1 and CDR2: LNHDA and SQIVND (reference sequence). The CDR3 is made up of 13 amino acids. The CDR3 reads CASSPGSTYEQYF. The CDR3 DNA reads TGTGCCAGTAGTCCGGGGTCCACATACGAGCAGTACTTC.

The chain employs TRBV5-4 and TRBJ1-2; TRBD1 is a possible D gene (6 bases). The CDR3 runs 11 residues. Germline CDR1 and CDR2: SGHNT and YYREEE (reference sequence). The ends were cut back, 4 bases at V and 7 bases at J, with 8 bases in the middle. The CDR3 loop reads CASSQGIGYTF. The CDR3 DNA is TGTGCCAGCAGCCAGGGGATTGGCTACACCTTC.

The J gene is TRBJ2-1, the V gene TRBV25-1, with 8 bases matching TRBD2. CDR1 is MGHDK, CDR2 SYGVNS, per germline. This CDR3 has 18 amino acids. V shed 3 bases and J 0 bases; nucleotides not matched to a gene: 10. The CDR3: CASSDPASGSSSYNEQFF. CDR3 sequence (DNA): TGTGCCAGCAGTGATCCCGCTAGCGGGTCAAGCTCCTACAATGAGCAGTTCTTC.

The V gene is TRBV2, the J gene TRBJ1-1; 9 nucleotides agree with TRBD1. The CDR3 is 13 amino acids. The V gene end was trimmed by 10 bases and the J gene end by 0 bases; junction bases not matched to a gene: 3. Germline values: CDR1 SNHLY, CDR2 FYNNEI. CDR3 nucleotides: TGTGCCACCGGGACAGGGTTGAACACTGAAGCTTTCTTT. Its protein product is CATGTGLNTEAFF.

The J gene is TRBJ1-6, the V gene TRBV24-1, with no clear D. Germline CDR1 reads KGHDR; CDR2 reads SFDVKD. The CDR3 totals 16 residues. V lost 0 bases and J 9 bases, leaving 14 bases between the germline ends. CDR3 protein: CATSDLRQAGSSPLHF. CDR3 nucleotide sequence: TGTGCCACCAGTGATTTGCGGCAGGCGGGAAGTTCACCCCTCCACTTT.

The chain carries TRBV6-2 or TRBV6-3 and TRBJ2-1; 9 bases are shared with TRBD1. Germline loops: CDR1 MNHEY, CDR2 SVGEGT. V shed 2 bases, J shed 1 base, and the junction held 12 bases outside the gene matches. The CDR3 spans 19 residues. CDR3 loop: CASSYIGTGRTPSYNEQFF. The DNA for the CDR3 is TGTGCCAGCAGTTACATCGGGACAGGGAGGACTCCATCCTACAATGAGCAGTTCTTC.

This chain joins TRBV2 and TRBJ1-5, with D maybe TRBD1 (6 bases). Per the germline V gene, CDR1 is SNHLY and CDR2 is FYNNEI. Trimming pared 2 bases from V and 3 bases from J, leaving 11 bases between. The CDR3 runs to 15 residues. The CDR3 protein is CASSEFRQVNQPQHF. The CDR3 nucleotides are TGTGCCAGCAGTGAATTTCGACAGGTCAATCAGCCCCAGCATTTT.

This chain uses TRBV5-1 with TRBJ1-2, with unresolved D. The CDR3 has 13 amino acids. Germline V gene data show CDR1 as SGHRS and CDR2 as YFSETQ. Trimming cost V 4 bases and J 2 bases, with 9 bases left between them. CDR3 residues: CASSEDKNYGYTF. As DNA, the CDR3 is TGCGCCAGCAGCGAAGACAAGAACTATGGCTACACCTTC.

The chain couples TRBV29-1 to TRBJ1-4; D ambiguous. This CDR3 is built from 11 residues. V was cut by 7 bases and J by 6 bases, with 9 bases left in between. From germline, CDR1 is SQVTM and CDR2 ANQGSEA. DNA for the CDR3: TGCAGCGGCGGGTCTTATGAAAAACTGTTTTTT. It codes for CSGGSYEKLFF.

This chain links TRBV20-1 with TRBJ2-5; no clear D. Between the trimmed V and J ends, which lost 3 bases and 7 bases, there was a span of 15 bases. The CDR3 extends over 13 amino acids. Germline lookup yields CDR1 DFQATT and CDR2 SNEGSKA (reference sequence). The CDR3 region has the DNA TGCAGTGCTAGTCCGCCTGCCGGGTGGACCCAGTACTTC. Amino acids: CSASPPAGWTQYF.

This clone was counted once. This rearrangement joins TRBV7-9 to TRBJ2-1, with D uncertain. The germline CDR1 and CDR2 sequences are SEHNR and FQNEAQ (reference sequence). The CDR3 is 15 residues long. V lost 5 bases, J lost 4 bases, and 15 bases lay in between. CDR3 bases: TGTGCCAGCAGCCCCCCCGGATCGACATACAATGAGCAGTTCTTC. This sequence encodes CASSPPGSTYNEQFF.

The CDR3 spells CASSLETIAGLGGYTF. The CDR3 nucleotides are TGTGCCAGCAGCTTAGAAACGATCGCAGGGTTGGGAGGCTACACCTTC. The rearrangement uses TRBV11-2 and TRBJ1-2; D possibly corresponds to TRBD1 (5 bases). This CDR3 spans 16 amino acids. Germline V gives CDR1 SGHAT, CDR2 FQNNGV. Trimming pared 0 bases from V and 8 bases from J, leaving 19 bases between.

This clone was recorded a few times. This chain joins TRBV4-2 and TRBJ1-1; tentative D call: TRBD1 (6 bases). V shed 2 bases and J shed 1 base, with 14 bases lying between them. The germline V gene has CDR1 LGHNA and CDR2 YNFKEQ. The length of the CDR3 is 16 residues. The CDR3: CASSQSRLQGNTEAFF. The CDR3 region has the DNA TGTGCCAGCAGCCAATCCCGACTACAGGGGAACACTGAAGCTTTCTTT.

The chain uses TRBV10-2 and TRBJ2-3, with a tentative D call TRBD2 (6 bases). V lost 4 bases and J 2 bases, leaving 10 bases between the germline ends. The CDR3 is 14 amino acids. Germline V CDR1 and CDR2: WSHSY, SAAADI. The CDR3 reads CASSAMRDTDTQYF. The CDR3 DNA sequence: TGCGCCAGCAGTGCGATGCGGGACACAGATACGCAGTATTTT.

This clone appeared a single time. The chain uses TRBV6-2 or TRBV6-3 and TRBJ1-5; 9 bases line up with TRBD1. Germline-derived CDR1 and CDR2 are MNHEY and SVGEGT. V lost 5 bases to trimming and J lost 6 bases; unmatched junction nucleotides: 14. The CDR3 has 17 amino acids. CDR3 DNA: TGTGCCAGCAGTCGTGCCGGGACAGGGAGGGGTGGTCAGCCCCAGCATTTT. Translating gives CASSRAGTGRGGQPQHF.

The CDR3 nucleotides read TGTGCCAGCAGCCAGGGAGGAGAGCCCCAGCATTTT. This sequence encodes CASSQGGEPQHF. The chain carries TRBV7-9 and TRBJ1-5, with D possibly being TRBD1 (5 bases). The V end was cut by 5 bases, the J end by 8 bases, with 10 bases between. Per germline, CDR1 SEHNR and CDR2 FQNEAQ (reference sequence). This CDR3 region has 12 residues.

DNA for the CDR3: TGCGCCAGCAGCTTGGTTCAGTACAATGAGCAGTTCTTC. Amino acids: CASSLVQYNEQFF. V and J are TRBV5-1 and TRBJ2-1; no firm D call. Deletions cut 0 bases from V and 4 bases from J, with 5 bases between. CDR1 is SGHRS, CDR2 YFSETQ, per germline. This CDR3 contains 13 residues. Together with reference TRBV5-1 and TRBJ2-1, the CDR3 gives the full variable domain: KAGVTQTPRYLIKTRGQQVTLSCSPISGHRSVSWYQQTPGQGLQFLFEYFSETQRNKGNFPGRFSGRQFSNSRSEMNVSTLELGDSALYLCASSLVQYNEQFFGPGTRLTVL.

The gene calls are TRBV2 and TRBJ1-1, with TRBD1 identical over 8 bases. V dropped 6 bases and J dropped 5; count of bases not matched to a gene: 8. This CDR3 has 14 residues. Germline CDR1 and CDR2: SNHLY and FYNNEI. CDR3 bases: TGTGCCAGCAGGGGGATTACAGGGGGTACTGAAGCTTTCTTT. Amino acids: CASRGITGGTEAFF. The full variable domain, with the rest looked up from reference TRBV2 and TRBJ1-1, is EPEVTQTPSHQVTQMGQEVILRCVPISNHLYFYWYRQILGQKVEFLVSFYNNEISEKSEIFDDQFSVERPDGSNFTLKIRSTKLEDSAMYFCASRGITGGTEAFFGQGTRLTVV.

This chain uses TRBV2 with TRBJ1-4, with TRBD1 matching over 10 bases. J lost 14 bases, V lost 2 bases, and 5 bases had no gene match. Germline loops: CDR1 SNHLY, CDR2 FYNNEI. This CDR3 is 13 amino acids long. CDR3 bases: TGTGCCAGCAGTGAAAATCCGGGACAGGGGCTGTTTTTT. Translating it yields CASSENPGQGLFF.

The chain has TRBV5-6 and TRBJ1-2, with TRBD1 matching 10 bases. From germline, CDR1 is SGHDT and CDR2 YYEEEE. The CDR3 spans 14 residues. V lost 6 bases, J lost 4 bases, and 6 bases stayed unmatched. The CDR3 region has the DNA TGTGCCAGCACCACGGGACAGGGGTTCTATGGCTACACCTTC. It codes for CASTTGQGFYGYTF.

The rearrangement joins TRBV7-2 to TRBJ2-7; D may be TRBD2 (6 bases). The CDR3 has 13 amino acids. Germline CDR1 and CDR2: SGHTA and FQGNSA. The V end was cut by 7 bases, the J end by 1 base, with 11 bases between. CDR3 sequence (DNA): TGTGCCAGCAATTCCGGGAGTTCCTACGAGCAGTACTTC. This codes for CASNSGSSYEQYF. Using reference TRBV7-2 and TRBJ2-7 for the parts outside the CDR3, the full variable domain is GAGVSQSPSNKVTEKGKDVELRCDPISGHTALYWYRQSLGQGLEFLIYFQGNSAPDKSGLPSDRFSAERTGGSVSTLTIQRTQQEDSAVYLCASNSGSSYEQYFGPGTRLTVT.

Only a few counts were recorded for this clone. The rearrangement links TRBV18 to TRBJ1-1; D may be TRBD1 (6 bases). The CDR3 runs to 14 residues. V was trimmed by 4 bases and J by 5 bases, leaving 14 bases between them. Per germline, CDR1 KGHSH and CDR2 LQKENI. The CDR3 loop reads CASSLSSGTTEAFF. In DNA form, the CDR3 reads TGTGCCAGCTCACTCTCCTCAGGGACAACTGAAGCTTTCTTT.

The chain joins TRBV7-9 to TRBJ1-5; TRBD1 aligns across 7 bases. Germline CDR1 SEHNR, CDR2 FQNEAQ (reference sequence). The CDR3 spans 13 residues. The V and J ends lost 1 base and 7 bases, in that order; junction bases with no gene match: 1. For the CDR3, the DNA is TGTGCCAGCAGCTTAGAGGGGGCGCAGCCCCAGCATTTT. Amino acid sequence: CASSLEGAQPQHF.